The present entry profiles one T cell receptor beta chain with its context. This specimen comes from a study of blood T cell repertoires in COVID-19. Study processing details: Estimation of nucleated cell counts was performed using reference gene primer amplification. Using immunoSEQ multiplex PCR, the repertoire was profiled, and TCRdb retains in-frame clones only, with some absent. The DNA was the basis for D and trimming; V, J and clone size are from that table. The table has some 150,000 clones, roughly 89% seen once. Germline CDR1 SGHDT, CDR2 YYEEEE. J gave up 2 bases and V 3 bases, and 0 bases lay outside the gene matches. The CDR3 runs to 13 residues.

The sample comprised peripheral blood. This sequence was found in a woman between 50 and 59 years old with acute or convalescent COVID-19. The chain carries TRBV5-6 and TRBJ1-2, with TRBD1 identical over 8 bases. DNA for the CDR3: TGTGCCAGCAGCTGGACAGGGAACTATGGCTACACCTTC. This gives the protein CASSWTGNYGYTF.